This TCR beta chain was observed in a study of blood T cell repertoires in COVID-19. For the study at large: Donors in the United States, Italy and Spain gave samples during acute or convalescent COVID-19. PBMCs, B-cell-depleted T cells, or T cells were the source of the cDNA or gDNA that made up the material.

From germline, CDR1 is KGHSH and CDR2 LQKENI. CDR3 length equals 13 residues. The V end was cut by 1 base, the J end by 2 bases, with 6 bases between. Per the original data handling: Reference gene primer amplification in the assay estimated nucleated cell counts. Sequencing was performed with immunoSEQ multiplex PCR; in TCRdb, only in-frame clones are kept and a portion is missing. The DNA gave D and trimming, while V, J and clone size come from that table. This sample has approximately 220,000 clones, with approximately 86% found just once. This clone has a single count. This receptor was taken from a man in his sixties with acute or convalescent COVID-19. The sequencing input was peripheral blood. The J gene is TRBJ2-7, the V gene TRBV18, with D perhaps TRBD1 (6 bases). The CDR3 sequence is CASSPQGAYEQYF. The CDR3 region has the DNA TGTGCCAGCTCACCACAGGGGGCCTACGAGCAGTACTTC. Full variable domain (remainder filled in from reference TRBV18 and TRBJ2-7): NAGVMQNPRHLVRRRGQEARLRCSPMKGHSHVYWYRQLPEEGLKFMVYLQKENIIDESGMPKERFSAEFPKEGPSILRIQQVVRGDSAAYFCASSPQGAYEQYFGPGTRLTVT.